This entry describes one TCR beta chain. Treg sorting used a CD4+CD25+CD127-/low gate. Each CDR3 protein gets one entry after TCRdb re-called the 5' RACE reads with MiXCR. The repertoire includes approximately 40,000 distinct CDR3 sequences, roughly 21% of them detected once, and approximately 4% sits in the top ten. Germline loops: CDR1 SEHNR, CDR2 FQNEAQ (reference sequence). The CDR3 runs to 14 residues. V dropped 7 bases and J dropped 2 bases, with 12 bases sitting between them. The receptor's source is a female donor with breast cancer. V is TRBV7-9 and J is TRBJ1-5, with a possible D match to TRBD1 (6 bases). Sequenced sample: Tregs sorted from blood. CDR3 DNA sequence: TGTGCCAGCAAGCGGGAGGGGGGCAATCAGCCCCAGCATTTT. Its protein is CASKREGGNQPQHF.